The 32 T cell receptor beta chains below all came from one sample that was sequenced in a study of Graves' ophthalmopathy and Graves' hyperthyroidism. The TCR beta CDR3 regions underwent amplification from RNA transcripts. In the first round, RT-PCR was carried out with HTBI primers, and a multiplex PCR formed the second round. MiXCR, run by TCRdb on the multiplex PCR reads, gives a single entry per CDR3 protein. The data contain approximately 500,000 distinct CDR3 sequences, around an eighth of them singletons. Sequenced material: blood. These receptors were collected from a woman aged 25 to 39 with Graves' ophthalmopathy.

Many counts were recorded for this clonotype. The J gene is TRBJ2-5, the V gene TRBV28, with TRBD2 identical over 9 bases. The V gene's germline CDR1 is MDHEN and CDR2 SYDVKM. The V segment lost 4 bases and the J segment 1 base; nucleotides outside the gene matches: 22. CDR3 size: 21 residues. The CDR3 region is CASSSPPPWRGGGYRQETQYF. CDR3 in DNA: TGTGCCAGCAGTTCGCCTCCCCCTTGGCGGGGGGGCGGCTATCGCCAAGAGACCCAGTACTTC.

This clonotype was seen many times. The J gene is TRBJ2-2, the V gene TRBV12-3 or TRBV12-4; D gene uncertain. With 5 bases removed from V and 5 bases from J, the gap between germline ends came to 12 bases. CDR3 size: 14 residues. The CDR3 DNA follows: TGTGCCAGCAGTCCCCCGCTGTTTACCGGGGAGCTGTTTTTT. Protein: CASSPPLFTGELFF.

This clonotype has at least ten counts. The chain carries TRBV9 and TRBJ1-2, with D possibly matching TRBD1 (5 bases). The CDR3 extends over 16 amino acids. CDR1 is SGDLS, CDR2 YYNGEE, per germline. Trimming removed 3 bases from V and 0 bases from J, with 15 bases in between. Written as DNA, the CDR3 is TGTGCCAGCAGCGCCTACGACAGCACCGCTAACTATGGCTACACCTTC. Protein: CASSAYDSTANYGYTF.

This clonotype was seen only a few times. The chain recombines TRBV5-1 with TRBJ1-1; tentatively, D is TRBD1 (6 bases). V lost 0 bases, J lost 3 bases, and 12 bases lay in between. Germline assignment: CDR1 SGHRS and CDR2 YFSETQ. The CDR3 has 15 amino acids. Here the CDR3 reads CASSLESPGDTEAFF. As DNA, the CDR3 is TGCGCCAGCAGCTTGGAGAGCCCAGGGGACACTGAAGCTTTCTTT.

This clonotype was observed at least ten times. This chain connects TRBV19 to TRBJ2-1, with TRBD1 matching 7 bases. CDR1 is LNHDA, CDR2 SQIVND, per germline (reference sequence). The trim removed 5 bases at V and 6 bases at J, leaving 7 bases unmatched. The CDR3 runs 14 residues. The chain's CDR3 is CASSRDSNFNEQFF. In DNA, the CDR3 is TGTGCCAGTAGTCGGGACAGTAACTTCAATGAGCAGTTCTTC.

This clonotype was picked up many times. The rearrangement links TRBV4-1 to TRBJ1-5; D gene uncertain. V lost 0 bases, J lost 4 bases, and 4 bases lay in between. The CDR3 loop spans 13 amino acids. The germline gives CDR1 MGHRA, CDR2 YSYEKL. CDR3: CASSQEENQPQHF. As DNA, the CDR3 is TGCGCCAGCAGCCAAGAGGAGAATCAGCCCCAGCATTTT.

On this clonotype itself: A read error is possible here, since a much larger clone lies one base away. The chain carries TRBV11-2 and TRBJ2-5; TRBD2 matches 11 bases. Per germline, CDR1 SGHAT and CDR2 FQNNGV. The CDR3 length is 16 residues. The DNA for the CDR3 is TGTGCCAGCAGCTTAACTAGCGGGGGCCCTCGGGAGACCAAGTACTTC. Amino acid sequence: CASSLTSGGPRETKYF. Full variable domain (rest looked up from reference TRBV11-2 and TRBJ2-5): EAGVAQSPRYKIIEKRQSVAFWCNPISGHATLYWYQQILGQGPKLLIQFQNNGVVDDSQLPKDRFSAERLKGVDSTLKIQPAKLEDSAVYLCASSLTSGGPRETKYFGPGTRLLVL.

This clonotype was seen many times. The rearrangement joins TRBV10-2 to TRBJ1-1; D remains unclear. V dropped 10 bases and J dropped 0 bases, with 12 bases sitting between them. The germline V gene encodes CDR1 WSHSY and CDR2 SAAADI. The CDR3 sequence is 13 residues long. In DNA, the CDR3 is TGCGCCACCCTGGACCCGATGAACACTGAAGCTTTCTTT. Translating gives CATLDPMNTEAFF.

This clonotype was detected ten times or more. CDR3 in amino acids: CASSVDRYYEQYF. Here the CDR3 DNA reads TGTGCCAGCAGCGTCGACCGGTACTACGAGCAGTACTTC. The rearrangement links TRBV6-1 to TRBJ2-7; D gene uncertain. Germline V gene lookup returns CDR1 MNHNS and CDR2 SASEGT. V lost 6 bases to trimming and J lost 3 bases, with 12 bases between them. The CDR3 totals 13 residues.

This clonotype was detected many times. This chain joins TRBV7-2 and TRBJ2-7; D unclear. Germline CDR1 reads SGHTA; CDR2 reads FQGNSA. Trimming removed 5 bases at V and 5 bases at J, with 16 bases between. The CDR3 is 14 residues long. CDR3: CASSREGIGHEQYF. The CDR3, as DNA: TGTGCCAGCAGCAGGGAAGGGATTGGTCACGAGCAGTACTTC.

This clonotype was seen at least ten times. This sequence joins TRBV27 and TRBJ2-5, with TRBD2 as a possible D gene (5 bases). Trimming cost V 2 bases and J 7 bases, with 14 bases left between them. CDR3 size: 14 residues. Germline V CDR1 and CDR2: MNHEY, SMNVEV (reference sequence). This CDR3 is CASSLTGNRATQYF. In nucleotides, the CDR3 is TGTGCCAGCAGTTTAACCGGGAATAGGGCGACCCAGTACTTC.

The sample holds many counts of this clonotype. The gene calls are TRBV6-1 and TRBJ2-7, with a possible D match to TRBD1 (6 bases). The length of the CDR3 is 13 residues. Germline CDR1 and CDR2: MNHNS and SASEGT. Trimming cost V 5 bases and J 5 bases, with 13 bases left between them. As DNA, the CDR3 is TGTGCCAGCAGTCCGGTTGGGGGCCACGAGCAGTACTTC. Translating it yields CASSPVGGHEQYF.

This clonotype has at least ten counts. V gene TRBV7-9 combines with J gene TRBJ1-1; no clear D gene. The CDR3 consists of 15 residues. V was trimmed by 5 bases and J by 6 bases, leaving 19 bases between them. Germline loops: CDR1 SEHNR, CDR2 FQNEAQ (reference sequence). CDR3 in DNA: TGTGCCAGCAGCCCACCCCGGGCCAAACGACCTGAAGCTTTCTTT. This encodes CASSPPRAKRPEAFF.

This clonotype showed up just a few times. V and J are TRBV7-9 and TRBJ1-2; D is unresolved. V lost 2 bases, J lost 6 bases, and 16 bases lay in between. Germline V CDR1 and CDR2: SEHNR, FQNEAQ (reference sequence). CDR3 length: 15 amino acids. This CDR3 is CASSLPGKGSNGYTF. CDR3 in DNA: TGTGCCAGCAGCTTACCAGGCAAGGGTAGTAATGGCTACACCTTC.

This clonotype was detected only a few times. V is TRBV6-1 and J is TRBJ1-5, with TRBD1 matching over 8 bases. J lost 4 bases, V lost 5 bases, and 10 bases had no gene match. CDR1 and CDR2 (germline): MNHNS, SASEGT. The CDR3 length is 16 residues. The CDR3 reads CASSLSRTGGNQPQHF. In DNA, the CDR3 is TGTGCCAGCAGTCTTAGTAGAACAGGGGGGAATCAGCCCCAGCATTTT.

V usage is TRBV6-4 and J usage is TRBJ2-7; 10 nucleotides line up with TRBD1. The CDR3 is 18 residues long. Germline V gene lookup returns CDR1 MRHNA and CDR2 SNTAGT. With 4 bases clipped from V and 3 bases from J, the junction kept 15 bases outside the gene matches. The CDR3 spells CASSVSGTGEFPFYEQYF. The CDR3 bases are TGTGCCAGCAGTGTCTCCGGGACAGGGGAATTCCCCTTCTACGAGCAGTACTTC.

This clonotype has ten or more counts. The V and J genes are TRBV4-1 and TRBJ1-5; 8 nucleotides line up with TRBD1. V shed 0 bases, J shed 4 bases, and the junction held 5 bases outside the gene matches. Germline loops: CDR1 MGHRA, CDR2 YSYEKL. This CDR3 region has 16 residues. Here the CDR3 reads CASSQDSGGVNQPQHF. In DNA form, the CDR3 reads TGCGCCAGCAGCCAAGACTCAGGGGGCGTAAATCAGCCCCAGCATTTT.

This clonotype was detected many times. The chain employs TRBV30 and TRBJ2-7, with D possibly called TRBD1 or TRBD2 (5 bases each). V was pared by 4 bases and J by 6 bases, with 16 bases between. Germline loops: CDR1 GTSNPN, CDR2 SVGIG (reference sequence). CDR3 length: 13 residues. The CDR3 bases are TGTGCCTGGAACCAGGGAGCACGTTTCGAGCAGTACTTC. Residues: CAWNQGARFEQYF.

Turning to this clonotype: Since a much larger clone is just one base distant, this may be a read error. This CDR3 is CSIGAGGVHGYTF. CDR3 nucleotides: TGCAGCATTGGGGCCGGGGGAGTACATGGCTACACCTTC. V is TRBV29-1 and J is TRBJ1-2; D possibly corresponds to TRBD1 (5 bases). CDR3 length equals 13 residues. Germline-derived CDR1 and CDR2 are SQVTM and ANQGSEA. The V end was cut by 8 bases, the J end by 6 bases, with 19 bases between.

The table lists this clonotype with many counts. The gene calls are TRBV6-1 and TRBJ2-5; 8 positions match TRBD2. The germline CDR1 and CDR2 sequences are MNHNS and SASEGT. J lost 5 bases, V lost 1 base, and 9 bases had no gene match. There are 16 residues in the CDR3. Written as DNA, the CDR3 is TGTGCCAGCAGTGAAGAACGCGGGGGGAGGCGGGAGACCCAGTACTTC. It yields the protein CASSEERGGRRETQYF.

This clonotype showed up many times. The DNA for the CDR3 is TGCAGCGTTGAAGATTTACCGGGTGAGACCCAGTACTTC. It translates to CSVEDLPGETQYF. The V and J genes are TRBV29-1 and TRBJ2-5; D is undetermined. The CDR3 is 13 amino acids. Trimming removed 0 bases from V and 5 bases from J, with 10 bases in between. Germline CDR1 is SQVTM and CDR2 is ANQGSEA.

A remark on this clonotype: With a much larger clone just one base away, this may be a read error. The missing conserved phenylalanine or tryptophan at the end of this CDR3 makes a read error likely. The chain has TRBV24-1 and TRBJ1-1, with 7 nucleotides matching TRBD1. V lost 4 bases and J lost 5; bases outside the gene matches: 9. CDR1 is KGHDR and CDR2 is SFDVKD in the germline V gene. CDR3 length equals 15 residues. The CDR3 spells CATSDSQTGQTEAFV. The CDR3 region has the DNA TGTGCCACCAGTGACTCTCAGACAGGGCAGACTGAAGCTTTCGTT.

This clonotype occurred a few times. The chain uses TRBV11-2 and TRBJ2-5, with 9 nucleotides matching TRBD1. V shed 1 base, J shed 2 bases, and the junction held 5 bases outside the gene matches. CDR1 is SGHAT, CDR2 FQNNGV, per germline. The CDR3 is 16 amino acids. The CDR3 loop reads CASSLGGTGLQETQYF. The CDR3 region has the DNA TGTGCCAGCAGCTTAGGTGGGACAGGGCTACAAGAGACCCAGTACTTC.

This clonotype was observed at least ten times. V gene TRBV11-3 combines with J gene TRBJ2-2; D not resolved. The CDR3 runs 14 residues. CDR1 is SGHNT and CDR2 is YENEEA in the germline V gene. Trimming took 2 bases from V and 3 from J, leaving 7 bases between them. CDR3 in DNA: TGTGCCAGCAGCTTAAGGCGCTACACCGGGGAGCTGTTTTTT. Residues: CASSLRRYTGELFF. Together with reference TRBV11-3 and TRBJ2-2, the CDR3 gives the full variable domain: EAGVVQSPRYKIIEKKQPVAFWCNPISGHNTLYWYLQNLGQGPELLIRYENEEAVDDSQLPKDRFSAERLKGVDSTLKIQPAELGDSAVYLCASSLRRYTGELFFGEGSRLTVL.

This clonotype appeared many times. This chain links TRBV28 with TRBJ1-2, with 8 nucleotides matching TRBD1. The CDR3 extends over 16 amino acids. Germline CDR1 reads MDHEN; CDR2 reads SYDVKM. With V trimmed by 5 bases and J by 4 bases, 12 bases remained unmatched. Here the CDR3 DNA reads TGTGCCAGCAGTATTAAGACAGGGGCACCTATCTATGGCTACACCTTC. Translation: CASSIKTGAPIYGYTF.

About this clonotype: One end of the junction does not line up with germline, which may come from a read error. The rearrangement uses TRBV3-1 and TRBJ2-2; D is unresolved. Germline lookup yields CDR1 LGHDT and CDR2 YNNKEL (reference sequence). The CDR3 consists of 12 residues. This chain's CDR3 is CTSSQDPGELFF. In nucleotides, the CDR3 is TGTACCAGCAGCCAAGACCCCGGGGAGCTGTTTTTT.

The table lists this clonotype with many counts. The chain carries TRBV5-1 and TRBJ2-5; 8 nucleotides line up with TRBD2. The CDR3 runs 15 residues. Unmatched junction bases numbered 2, after V lost 0 bases and J lost 1 base. Germline CDR1 reads SGHRS; CDR2 reads YFSETQ. The chain's CDR3 is CASSLGRGGQETQYF. CDR3 sequence (DNA): TGCGCCAGCAGCTTGGGACGGGGGGGCCAAGAGACCCAGTACTTC.

This clonotype was observed many times. The chain recombines TRBV5-1 with TRBJ2-2; 14 bases align to TRBD2. Germline CDR1 reads SGHRS; CDR2 reads YFSETQ. This CDR3 has 19 residues. Trimming cost V 4 bases and J 5 bases; bases outside gene matches: 13. CDR3 amino acids: CASSTGLAGDNGRTGELFF. The CDR3 DNA follows: TGCGCCAGCAGCACGGGACTAGCGGGAGATAACGGGAGAACCGGGGAGCTGTTTTTT.

This clonotype was picked up many times. The junction differs from germline at one of its ends, possibly a read error. J is TRBJ1-6 and V is TRBV6-5, with D possibly TRBD1 on 5 matching bases. This CDR3 comprises 15 residues. The germline gives CDR1 MNHEY, CDR2 SVGAGI. The CDR3 protein is CASSYSGAFHSPLHF. In nucleotides, the CDR3 is TGTGCCAGCAGCTACTCCGGGGCTTTTCATTCACCCCTCCACTTT.

This clonotype came up many times. The chain combines TRBV20-1 with TRBJ2-4, with D tentatively TRBD2 (5 bases). This CDR3 is 11 amino acids long. The V end was cut by 2 bases, the J end by 8 bases, with 7 bases between. Per the germline V gene, CDR1 is DFQATT and CDR2 is SNEGSKA (reference sequence). This CDR3 reads CSARLEDIQYF. The DNA for the CDR3 is TGCAGTGCTAGATTGGAGGACATTCAGTACTTC.

Regarding this clonotype: One junction end does not reproduce the germline sequence, and a read error may be involved. This chain connects TRBV11-3 to TRBJ1-1; TRBD1 matches 12 bases. The CDR3 is 13 residues long. Per germline, CDR1 SGHNT and CDR2 YENEEA. Written as DNA, the CDR3 is TGTGCCAGCAGCCCGGGACAGGGGGCTGACGCTTTCTTT. Translated, it gives CASSPGQGADAFF.

This clonotype was seen repeatedly, ten times or more. The rearrangement links TRBV20-1 to TRBJ2-5; 8 bases match TRBD1. Per the germline V gene, CDR1 is DFQATT and CDR2 is SNEGSKA (reference sequence). V gave up 6 bases and J gave up 5 bases; unmatched junction bases: 8. The CDR3 is made up of 13 amino acids. The CDR3: CSAGAGGEETQYF. The DNA for the CDR3 is TGCAGTGCGGGGGCAGGGGGCGAGGAGACCCAGTACTTC.